The T cell receptor (beta chain) under discussion was sequenced for a study of blood T cell repertoires in COVID-19. With 5 bases clipped from V and 8 bases from J, the junction kept 7 bases outside the gene matches. This CDR3 is built from 13 residues. Produced via immunoSEQ multiplex PCR; TCRdb's table is partial and in-frame only. The profile shows 150,000 to 200,000 clones, 70% to 85% of them singletons. V gene TRBV12-3 or TRBV12-4 combines with J gene TRBJ1-2; 8 nucleotides match TRBD1. This clonotype was sampled from a woman in her thirties with acute or convalescent COVID-19. The sequencing sample was made of peripheral blood. The CDR3: CASSPTGARGYTF. CDR3 bases: TGTGCCAGCAGTCCGACAGGGGCGAGAGGCTACACCTTC.